Shown below are 14 T cell receptor beta chains from a single sample sequenced in a study of CD8 T cells in ankylosing spondylitis (dated 2017 in TCRdb). Receptor amplification or capture employed 5' RACE. Sequencing was performed on an Illumina HiSeq 2500. Starting from the raw public reads, TCRdb applied fastp trimming at Q25, assembled clones with MiXCR and retained in-frame beta chains. Each entry is one CDR3 protein sequence, shown with its most common DNA and genes. The sample contains 200,000 to 300,000 distinct CDR3 sequences, around 7.8% of them found a single time. The top ten clonotypes cover nearly 7% of the sample. The sample taken for sequencing was blood, either unsorted or a sorted T cell fraction (not recorded which). These receptor sequences come from a male donor with ankylosing spondylitis or in good health (not recorded which).

This clonotype has a count of ten or more. The CDR3: CAISPPDRVSEQYF. The CDR3, as DNA: TGTGCCATCAGCCCCCCCGACAGGGTTTCCGAGCAGTACTTC. V and J are TRBV10-3 and TRBJ2-7; the match to TRBD1 covers 7 bases. Germline V gives CDR1 ENHRY, CDR2 SYGVKD. The V and J ends lost 6 bases and 6 bases, in that order; junction bases with no gene match: 11. The CDR3 consists of 14 residues.

This clonotype was observed at least ten times. The chain couples TRBV2 to TRBJ1-2, with a possible D match to TRBD1 (6 bases). The V and J ends lost 7 bases and 6 bases respectively, with 15 bases between them. The CDR3 has 13 amino acids. Germline CDR1 is SNHLY and CDR2 is FYNNEI. The CDR3: CASTRGQWDGYTF. The CDR3 coding sequence is TGTGCCAGCACCCGCGGACAGTGGGATGGCTACACCTTC.

This clonotype was seen repeatedly, ten times or more. The J gene is TRBJ1-5, the V gene TRBV10-3, with D possibly TRBD1 on 6 matching bases. Germline assignment: CDR1 ENHRY and CDR2 SYGVKD. Trimming cost V 6 bases and J 3 bases, with 15 bases left between them. The CDR3 totals 15 residues. The CDR3 DNA reads TGTGCCATCAGAGCCGGGACAAATAACAATCAGCCCCAGCATTTT. This codes for CAIRAGTNNNQPQHF.

This clonotype was seen at least ten times. The rearrangement uses TRBV20-1 and TRBJ2-1; D not certain. Per germline, CDR1 DFQATT and CDR2 SNEGSKA (reference sequence). This CDR3 is built from 15 residues. Trimming removed 1 base at V and 2 bases at J, with 12 bases between. The CDR3 is CSARAESLTYNEQFF. The DNA for the CDR3 is TGCAGTGCTAGAGCGGAATCATTAACCTACAATGAGCAGTTCTTC.

This clonotype appeared many times. The V gene is TRBV29-1, the J gene TRBJ1-2; maybe TRBD1 (6 bases). The germline gives CDR1 SQVTM, CDR2 ANQGSEA. This CDR3 has 14 residues. V lost 1 base and J lost 8, with 17 bases in between. CDR3 sequence (DNA): TGCAGCGTTGAAGGGCCTCCGGGGGCAGGAGGCTACACCTTC. Amino acid sequence: CSVEGPPGAGGYTF.

This clonotype was seen many times. V usage is TRBV6-1 and J usage is TRBJ2-2, with D possibly TRBD1 on 6 matching bases. The length of the CDR3 is 15 residues. V lost 5 bases to trimming and J lost 3 bases, with 13 bases between them. The V gene's germline CDR1 is MNHNS and CDR2 SASEGT. The CDR3 loop is CASSTPAGDTGELFF. The CDR3 region has the DNA TGTGCCAGCAGTACCCCGGCAGGGGACACCGGGGAGCTGTTTTTT.

This clonotype was counted only a few times. This chain links TRBV5-1 with TRBJ2-7; 9 bases are a match to TRBD2. Germline-derived CDR1 and CDR2 are SGHRS and YFSETQ. Germline trimming cut 3 bases from V and 3 bases from J; bases unmatched to any gene: 7. CDR3 length equals 15 residues. The DNA of the CDR3 is TGCGCCAGCAGCTCCCAGCGGGGGGCGAGCTACGAGCAGTACTTC. This sequence encodes CASSSQRGASYEQYF. Combining the CDR3 with reference TRBV5-1 and TRBJ2-7 gives the whole variable domain KAGVTQTPRYLIKTRGQQVTLSCSPISGHRSVSWYQQTPGQGLQFLFEYFSETQRNKGNFPGRFSGRQFSNSRSEMNVSTLELGDSALYLCASSSQRGASYEQYFGPGTRLTVT.

This clonotype came up many times. The gene calls are TRBV12-3 or TRBV12-4 and TRBJ1-3; D unresolved. The V end was cut by 2 bases, the J end by 0 bases, with 8 bases between. The CDR3 is 15 residues long. The CDR3 loop is CASSLFGGSGNTIYF. CDR3 nucleotide sequence: TGTGCCAGCAGTTTATTCGGTGGCTCTGGAAACACCATATATTTT.

This clonotype was observed at least ten times. This chain joins TRBV20-1 and TRBJ2-3, with TRBD2 matching 7 bases. This CDR3 has 15 amino acids. J gave up 1 base and V 3 bases, and 7 bases lay outside the gene matches. The germline CDR1 and CDR2 sequences are DFQATT and SNEGSKA (reference sequence). The CDR3 nucleotides are TGCAGTGCTAGGCGCGGGGGAGGGGGCACAGATACGCAGTATTTT. Its translation is CSARRGGGGTDTQYF.

The V call is TRBV7-9, the J call TRBJ1-5, with D perhaps matching TRBD1 (6 bases). Germline V gives CDR1 SEHNR, CDR2 FQNEAQ (reference sequence). The CDR3 runs 13 residues. V was pared by 2 bases and J by 7 bases, with 9 bases between. The CDR3 region is CASSLFGGQPQHF. As DNA, the CDR3 is TGTGCCAGCAGCTTATTCGGGGGCCAGCCCCAGCATTTT.

This clonotype was seen at least ten times. The chain is built from TRBV7-9 and TRBJ2-2, with TRBD1 matching over 7 bases. CDR1 and CDR2 from the germline V gene are SEHNR and FQNEAQ (reference sequence). The ends lost 3 bases at V and 4 bases at J; junction bases unmatched: 2. CDR3 length: 14 amino acids. The CDR3 DNA is TGTGCCAGCAGCTTGACAGGGCTCACCGGGGAGCTGTTTTTT. Translating it yields CASSLTGLTGELFF.

This clonotype occurred many times. The chain is built from TRBV5-5 and TRBJ1-1, with D possibly matching TRBD1 (5 bases). The CDR3 consists of 14 residues. Trimming took 5 bases from V and 1 from J, leaving 12 bases between them. Per germline, CDR1 SGHKS and CDR2 YYEKEE (reference sequence). CDR3 sequence: CASRSGPENTEAFF. In DNA form, the CDR3 reads TGTGCCAGCAGGTCGGGACCGGAGAACACTGAAGCTTTCTTT.

A few counts support this clonotype. This chain uses TRBV7-9 with TRBJ2-7; D is unclear. This CDR3 has 14 amino acids. Trimming removed 0 bases at V and 4 bases at J, with 10 bases between. CDR1 SEHNR and CDR2 FQNEAQ come from the germline V gene (reference sequence). CDR3 region: CASSLAGIGYEQYF. The CDR3 coding sequence is TGTGCCAGCAGCTTAGCAGGGATCGGGTACGAGCAGTACTTC.

This clonotype came up many times. CDR3 in DNA: TGTGCCAGCAGCCAGCGGGGGAGCCACAATGAGCAGTTCTTC. It yields the protein CASSQRGSHNEQFF. The chain joins TRBV6-1 to TRBJ2-1, with 8 nucleotides matching TRBD2. Germline V lookup: CDR1 MNHNS, CDR2 SASEGT. The CDR3 loop spans 14 amino acids. Trimming took 6 bases from V and 5 from J; bases not matched to a gene: 6.